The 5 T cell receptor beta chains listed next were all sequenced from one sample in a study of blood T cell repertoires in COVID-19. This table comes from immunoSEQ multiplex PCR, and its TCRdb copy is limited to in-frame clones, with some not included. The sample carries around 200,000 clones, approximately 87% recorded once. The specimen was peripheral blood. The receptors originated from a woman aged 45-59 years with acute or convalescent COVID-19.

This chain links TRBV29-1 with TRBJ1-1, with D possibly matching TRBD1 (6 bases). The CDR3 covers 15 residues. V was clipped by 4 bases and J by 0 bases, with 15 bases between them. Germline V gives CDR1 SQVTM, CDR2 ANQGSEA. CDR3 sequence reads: CSVGVFRGMNTEAFF. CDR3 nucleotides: TGCAGCGTTGGGGTCTTCAGGGGCATGAACACTGAAGCTTTCTTT.

The CDR3 spells CASSYVVAEQYF. The CDR3 bases are TGTGCCAGCAGTTATGTTGTGGCCGAGCAGTACTTC. The chain carries TRBV6-2 or TRBV6-3 and TRBJ2-7; D ambiguous. Between the trimmed V and J ends, which lost 3 bases and 6 bases, there was a span of 9 bases. The CDR3 runs 12 residues. CDR1 MNHEY and CDR2 SVGEGT come from the germline V gene.

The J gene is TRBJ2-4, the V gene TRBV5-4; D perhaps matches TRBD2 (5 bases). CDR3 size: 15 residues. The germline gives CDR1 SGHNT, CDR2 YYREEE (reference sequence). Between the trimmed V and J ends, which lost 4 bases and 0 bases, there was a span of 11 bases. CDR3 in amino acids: CASSPEGLAKNIQYF. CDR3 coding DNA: TGTGCCAGCAGCCCTGAGGGTCTAGCCAAAAACATTCAGTACTTC. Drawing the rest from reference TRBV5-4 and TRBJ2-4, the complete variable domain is ETGVTQSPTHLIKTRGQQVTLRCSSQSGHNTVSWYQQALGQGPQFIFQYYREEENGRGNFPPRFSGLQFPNYSSELNVNALELDDSALYLCASSPEGLAKNIQYFGAGTRLSVL.

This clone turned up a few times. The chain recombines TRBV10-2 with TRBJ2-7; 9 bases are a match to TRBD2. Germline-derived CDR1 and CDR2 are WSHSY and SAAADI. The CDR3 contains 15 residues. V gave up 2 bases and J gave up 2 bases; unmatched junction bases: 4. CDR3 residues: CASSEERGVPYEQYF. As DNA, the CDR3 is TGCGCCAGCAGTGAGGAGCGGGGGGTTCCCTACGAGCAGTACTTC.

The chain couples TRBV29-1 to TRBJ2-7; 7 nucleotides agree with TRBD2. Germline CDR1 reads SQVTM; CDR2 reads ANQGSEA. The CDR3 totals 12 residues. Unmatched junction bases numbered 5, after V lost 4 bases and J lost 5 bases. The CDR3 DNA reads TGCAGCGTTGTGGCGGGAGCTCACGAGCAGTACTTC. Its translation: CSVVAGAHEQYF.